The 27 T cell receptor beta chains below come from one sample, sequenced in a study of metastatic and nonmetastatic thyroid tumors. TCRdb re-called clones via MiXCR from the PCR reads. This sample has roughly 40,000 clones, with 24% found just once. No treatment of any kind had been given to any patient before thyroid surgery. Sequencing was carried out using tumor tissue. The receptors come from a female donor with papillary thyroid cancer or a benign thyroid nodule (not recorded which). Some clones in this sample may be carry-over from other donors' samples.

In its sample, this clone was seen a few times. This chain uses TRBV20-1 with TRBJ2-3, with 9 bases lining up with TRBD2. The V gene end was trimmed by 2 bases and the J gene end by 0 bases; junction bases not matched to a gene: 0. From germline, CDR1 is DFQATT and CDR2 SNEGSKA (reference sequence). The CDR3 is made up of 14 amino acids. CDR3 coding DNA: TGCAGTGCTAGACTAGCGGGGAGCACAGATACGCAGTATTTT. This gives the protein CSARLAGSTDTQYF.

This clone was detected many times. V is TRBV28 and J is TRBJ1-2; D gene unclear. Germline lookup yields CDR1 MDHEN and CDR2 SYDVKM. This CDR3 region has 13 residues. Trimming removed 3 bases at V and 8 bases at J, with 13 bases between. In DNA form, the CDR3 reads TGTGCCAGCAGTTTGGCCGAAGTTCTGGGCTACACCTTC. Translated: CASSLAEVLGYTF.

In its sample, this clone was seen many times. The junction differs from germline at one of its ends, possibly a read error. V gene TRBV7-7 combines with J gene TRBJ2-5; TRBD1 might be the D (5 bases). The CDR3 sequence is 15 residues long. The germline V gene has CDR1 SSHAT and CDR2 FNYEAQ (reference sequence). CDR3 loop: CASSFSAGRQETQYF. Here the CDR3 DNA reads TGTGCTAGCAGCTTCTCTGCAGGGCGGCAAGAGACCCAGTACTTC. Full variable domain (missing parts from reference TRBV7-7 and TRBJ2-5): GAGVSQSPRYKVTKRGQDVTLRCDPISSHATLYWYQQALGQGPEFLTYFNYEAQPDKSGLPSDRFSAERPEGSISTLTIQRTEQRDSAMYRCASSFSAGRQETQYFGPGTRLLVL.

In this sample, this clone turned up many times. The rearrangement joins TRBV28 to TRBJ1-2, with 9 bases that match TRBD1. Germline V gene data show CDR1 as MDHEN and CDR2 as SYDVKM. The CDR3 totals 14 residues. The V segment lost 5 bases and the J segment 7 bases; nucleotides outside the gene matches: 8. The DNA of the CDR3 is TGTGCCAGCAGTGAAACAGGGGGCAAAGTTGGCTACACCTTC. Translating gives CASSETGGKVGYTF.

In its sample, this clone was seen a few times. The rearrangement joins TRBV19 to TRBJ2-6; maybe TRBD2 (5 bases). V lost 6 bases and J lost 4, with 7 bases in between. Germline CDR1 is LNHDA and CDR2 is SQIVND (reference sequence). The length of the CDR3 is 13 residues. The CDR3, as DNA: TGTGCCAGTAGGGACTTCGGGGCCAACGTCCTGACTTTC. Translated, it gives CASRDFGANVLTF.

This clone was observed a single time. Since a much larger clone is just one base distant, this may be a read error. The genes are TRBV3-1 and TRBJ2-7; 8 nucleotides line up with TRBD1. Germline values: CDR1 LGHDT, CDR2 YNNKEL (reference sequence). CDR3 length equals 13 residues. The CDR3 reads CVSIQDRAYEQYF. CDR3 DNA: TGTGTCAGCATCCAGGACAGGGCCTACGAGCAGTACTTC.

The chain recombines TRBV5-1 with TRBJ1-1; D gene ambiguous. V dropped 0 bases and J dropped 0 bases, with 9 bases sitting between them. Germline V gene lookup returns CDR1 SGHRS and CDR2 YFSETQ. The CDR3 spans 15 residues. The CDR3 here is CASSLGAVMNTEAFF. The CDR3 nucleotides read TGCGCCAGCAGCTTGGGGGCAGTCATGAACACTGAAGCTTTCTTT.

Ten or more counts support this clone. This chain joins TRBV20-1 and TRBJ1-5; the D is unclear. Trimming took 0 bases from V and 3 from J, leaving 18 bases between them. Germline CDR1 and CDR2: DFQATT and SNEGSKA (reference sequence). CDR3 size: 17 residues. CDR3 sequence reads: CSARDIRTTMNNQPQHF. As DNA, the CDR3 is TGCAGTGCTAGAGATATCAGGACTACTATGAACAATCAGCCCCAGCATTTT.

The CDR3 here is CASTFGGRTGELFF. The CDR3 nucleotides read TGCGCCAGCACGTTTGGGGGTCGCACCGGGGAGCTGTTTTTT. J is TRBJ2-2 and V is TRBV5-1; D may correspond to TRBD1 or TRBD2 (5 bases each). The CDR3 is made up of 14 amino acids. CDR1 and CDR2 (germline): SGHRS, YFSETQ. V was pared by 6 bases and J by 4 bases, with 13 bases between. The whole variable domain, filled in from reference TRBV5-1 and TRBJ2-2, reads KAGVTQTPRYLIKTRGQQVTLSCSPISGHRSVSWYQQTPGQGLQFLFEYFSETQRNKGNFPGRFSGRQFSNSRSEMNVSTLELGDSALYLCASTFGGRTGELFFGEGSRLTVL.

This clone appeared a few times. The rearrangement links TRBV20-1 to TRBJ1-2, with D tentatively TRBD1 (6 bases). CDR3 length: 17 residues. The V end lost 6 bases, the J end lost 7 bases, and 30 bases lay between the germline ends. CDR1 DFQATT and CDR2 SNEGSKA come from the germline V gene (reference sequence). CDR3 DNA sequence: TGCAGTGCGCAGGGGTCGGGAGCCGGGGATTCATGGGCTGGCTACACCTTC. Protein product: CSAQGSGAGDSWAGYTF.

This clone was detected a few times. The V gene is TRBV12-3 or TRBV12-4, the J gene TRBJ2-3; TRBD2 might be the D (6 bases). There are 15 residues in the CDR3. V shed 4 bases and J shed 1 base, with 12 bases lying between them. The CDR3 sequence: CASSWRASGTDTQYF. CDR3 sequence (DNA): TGTGCCAGCAGTTGGAGGGCTAGCGGCACAGATACGCAGTATTTT.

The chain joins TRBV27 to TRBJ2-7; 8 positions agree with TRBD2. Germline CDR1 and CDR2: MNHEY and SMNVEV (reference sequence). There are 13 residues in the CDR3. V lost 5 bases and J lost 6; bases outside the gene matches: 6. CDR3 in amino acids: CASSPHGGGEQYF. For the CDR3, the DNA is TGTGCCAGCAGTCCGCACGGGGGGGGCGAGCAGTACTTC.

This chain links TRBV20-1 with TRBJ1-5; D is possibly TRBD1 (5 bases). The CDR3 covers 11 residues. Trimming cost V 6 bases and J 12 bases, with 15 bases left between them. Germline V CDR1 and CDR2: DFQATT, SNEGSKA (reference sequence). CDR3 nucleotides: TGCAGTGCACTCCGGGACCCCTTCCAGCATTTT. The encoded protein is CSALRDPFQHF.

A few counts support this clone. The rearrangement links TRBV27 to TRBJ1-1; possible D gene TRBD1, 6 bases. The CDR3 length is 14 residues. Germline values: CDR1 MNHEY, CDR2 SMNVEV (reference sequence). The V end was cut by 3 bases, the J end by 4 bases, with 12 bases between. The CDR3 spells CASSLKTGSTEAFF. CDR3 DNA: TGTGCCAGCAGTTTGAAAACAGGGAGCACTGAAGCTTTCTTT.

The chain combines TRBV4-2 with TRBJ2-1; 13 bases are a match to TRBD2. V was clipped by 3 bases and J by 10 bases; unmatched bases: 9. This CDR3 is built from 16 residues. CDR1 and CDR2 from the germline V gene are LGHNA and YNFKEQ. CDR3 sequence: CASSQETSGRKGEQFF. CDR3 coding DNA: TGTGCCAGCAGCCAGGAGACTAGCGGGAGGAAGGGAGAGCAGTTCTTC.

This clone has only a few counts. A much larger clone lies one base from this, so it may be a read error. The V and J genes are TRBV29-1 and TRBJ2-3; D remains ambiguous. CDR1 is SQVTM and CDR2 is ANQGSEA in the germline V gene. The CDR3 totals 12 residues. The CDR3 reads CSVEDSTYTQYF. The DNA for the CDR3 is TGCAGCGTTGAAGACAGCACATATACGCAGTATTTT.

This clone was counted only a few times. CDR3 bases: TGTGCCAGCAGTGATCAGGGCAACTATGGCTACACCTTC. Protein product: CASSDQGNYGYTF. The rearrangement links TRBV2 to TRBJ1-2, with a weak D call TRBD1 (5 bases). The CDR3 totals 13 residues. Germline values: CDR1 SNHLY, CDR2 FYNNEI. Deletions cut 3 bases from V and 2 bases from J, with 7 bases between. Variable domain in full (rest from reference TRBV2 and TRBJ1-2): EPEVTQTPSHQVTQMGQEVILRCVPISNHLYFYWYRQILGQKVEFLVSFYNNEISEKSEIFDDQFSVERPDGSNFTLKIRSTKLEDSAMYFCASSDQGNYGYTFGSGTRLTVV.

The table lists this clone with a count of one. CDR3 in amino acids: CSAEGLAGGPVANVLTF. The CDR3, as DNA: TGCAGTGCGGAAGGACTAGCGGGAGGGCCTGTGGCCAACGTCCTGACTTTC. The genes are TRBV20-1 and TRBJ2-6; 15 positions match TRBD2. CDR1 is DFQATT, CDR2 SNEGSKA, per germline (reference sequence). V shed 6 bases, J shed 6 bases, and the junction held 9 bases outside the gene matches. This CDR3 comprises 17 residues.

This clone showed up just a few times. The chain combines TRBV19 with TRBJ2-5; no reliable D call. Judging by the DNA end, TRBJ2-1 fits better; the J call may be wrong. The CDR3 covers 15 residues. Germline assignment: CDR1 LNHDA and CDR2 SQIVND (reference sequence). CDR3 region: CASSISWGSSNEQFF. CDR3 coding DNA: TGTGCCAGTAGTATAAGCTGGGGATCGAGCAATGAGCAGTTCTTC.

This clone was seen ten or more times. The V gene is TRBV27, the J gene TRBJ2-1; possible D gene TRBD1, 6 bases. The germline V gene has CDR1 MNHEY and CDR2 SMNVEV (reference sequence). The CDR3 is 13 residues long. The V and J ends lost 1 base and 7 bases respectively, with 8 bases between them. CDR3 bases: TGTGCCAGCAGTTTATTTACAGGGAATGAGCAGTTCTTC. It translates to CASSLFTGNEQFF.

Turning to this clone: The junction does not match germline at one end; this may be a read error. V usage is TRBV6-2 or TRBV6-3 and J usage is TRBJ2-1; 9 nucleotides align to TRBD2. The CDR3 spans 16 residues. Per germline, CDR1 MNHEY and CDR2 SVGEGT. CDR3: CASSYGGGGASNEHFF. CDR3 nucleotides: TGTGCCAGCAGTTACGGGGGCGGGGGGGCATCAAATGAGCATTTCTTC.

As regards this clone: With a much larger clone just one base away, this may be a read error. The CDR3 region is CVSSYVARGPGADTQYF. The CDR3 nucleotides read TGTGTCAGCAGTTACGTAGCGAGAGGTCCCGGGGCAGATACGCAGTATTTT. V is TRBV6-6 and J is TRBJ2-3; maybe TRBD2 (5 bases). The CDR3 extends over 17 amino acids. Germline V lookup: CDR1 MNHNY, CDR2 SVGAGI (reference sequence).

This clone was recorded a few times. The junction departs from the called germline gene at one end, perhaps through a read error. The CDR3 reads CATSGGFSGANVLTF. The CDR3 DNA follows: TGTGCCACCAGTGGGGGCTTTTCTGGGGCCAACGTCCTGACTTTC. The rearrangement joins TRBV6-1 to TRBJ2-6; possibly TRBD1 for D (6 bases). The CDR3 is 15 residues long. The germline V gene encodes CDR1 MNHNS and CDR2 SASEGT.

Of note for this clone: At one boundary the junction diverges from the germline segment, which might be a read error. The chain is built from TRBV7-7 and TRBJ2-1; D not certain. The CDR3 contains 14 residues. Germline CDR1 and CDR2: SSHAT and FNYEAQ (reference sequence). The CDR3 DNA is TGTGCTAGCAGCCCGGCCAGGACGGGTAATGAGCAGTTCTTC. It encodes CASSPARTGNEQFF.

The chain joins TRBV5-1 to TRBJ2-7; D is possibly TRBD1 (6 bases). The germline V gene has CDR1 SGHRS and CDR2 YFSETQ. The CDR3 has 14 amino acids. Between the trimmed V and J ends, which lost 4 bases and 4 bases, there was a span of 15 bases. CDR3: CASSPWTESYEQYF. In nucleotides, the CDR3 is TGCGCCAGCAGCCCGTGGACAGAATCGTACGAGCAGTACTTC.

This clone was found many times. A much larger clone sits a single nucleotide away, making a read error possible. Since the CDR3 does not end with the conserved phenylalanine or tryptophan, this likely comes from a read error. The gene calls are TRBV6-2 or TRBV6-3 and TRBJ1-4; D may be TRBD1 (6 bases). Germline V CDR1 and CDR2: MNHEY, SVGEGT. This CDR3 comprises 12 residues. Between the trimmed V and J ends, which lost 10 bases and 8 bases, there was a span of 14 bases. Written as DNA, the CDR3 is TGTGCCACCCGGGACATAAGGGAAAAACTGTTTTGT. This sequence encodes CATRDIREKLFC.

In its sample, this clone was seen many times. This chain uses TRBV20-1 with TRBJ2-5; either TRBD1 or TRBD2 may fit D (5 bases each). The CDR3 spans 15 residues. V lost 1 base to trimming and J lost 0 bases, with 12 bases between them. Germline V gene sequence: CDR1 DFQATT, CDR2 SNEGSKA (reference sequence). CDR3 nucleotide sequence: TGCAGTGCTAGAGTTTTTGGGGGAAACCAAGAGACCCAGTACTTC. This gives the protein CSARVFGGNQETQYF.